The 20 T cell receptor beta chains reported below all come from one sample, sequenced in a study of shared clonotypes between healthy human individuals. Measured with immunoSEQ multiplex PCR; TCRdb has only the in-frame clones, and not every one. The sample shows under 1,100,000 clones, roughly 70% of them seen only once. The sequencing sample was made of memory CD4+ T cells sorted from blood. Subset indicated: CD45RA-negative fraction. The receptors derive from a man aged 18 to 29 in good health.

This chain connects TRBV4-3 to TRBJ2-2, with 11 bases aligning to TRBD1. The CDR3 is made up of 16 amino acids. J lost 5 bases, V lost 5 bases, and 7 bases had no gene match. Per germline, CDR1 LGHNA and CDR2 YSLEER. The CDR3 loop reads CASSARTGGGTGELFF. The CDR3 region has the DNA TGCGCCAGCAGCGCCCGGACAGGGGGCGGAACCGGGGAGCTGTTTTTT.

This clone was observed a few times. The sample has other DNA sequences that encode this CDR3 too. The genes are TRBV5-1 and TRBJ1-1; no definite D call. Looked up from germline, CDR1 is SGHRS and CDR2 is YFSETQ. The length of the CDR3 is 11 residues. V was trimmed by 8 bases and J by 1 base, leaving 6 bases between them. CDR3: CASRENTEAFF. DNA for the CDR3: TGCGCCAGTAGGGAGAACACTGAAGCTTTCTTT. The entire variable domain, with the rest obtained from reference TRBV5-1 and TRBJ1-1, is as follows: KAGVTQTPRYLIKTRGQQVTLSCSPISGHRSVSWYQQTPGQGLQFLFEYFSETQRNKGNFPGRFSGRQFSNSRSEMNVSTLELGDSALYLCASRENTEAFFGQGTRLTVV.

The rearrangement joins TRBV5-8 to TRBJ2-5; either TRBD1 or TRBD2 may supply D (5 bases each). V gave up 4 bases and J gave up 3 bases, with 13 bases separating them. This CDR3 contains 14 residues. Germline lookup yields CDR1 SGHTS and CDR2 YDEGEE. The CDR3 nucleotides read TGTGCCAGCAGCGGGGACCGTTTCAAAGAGACCCAGTACTTC. This encodes CASSGDRFKETQYF.

This clone showed up just once. The gene calls are TRBV2 and TRBJ2-1, with D perhaps being TRBD1 or TRBD2 (5 bases each). The CDR3 sequence is 13 residues long. In germline, CDR1 is SNHLY, CDR2 FYNNEI. Trimming shortened V by 9 bases and J by 5 bases, and 14 bases separated the two germline ends. The chain's CDR3 is CASFQGPNNEQFF. The CDR3 bases are TGTGCCAGTTTTCAGGGACCCAACAATGAGCAGTTCTTC.

The V and J genes are TRBV6-1 and TRBJ2-1; perhaps TRBD1 as D (6 bases). Germline V CDR1 and CDR2: MNHNS, SASEGT. Between the trimmed V and J ends, which lost 6 bases and 6 bases, there was a span of 9 bases. The CDR3 length is 12 residues. The CDR3 sequence is CASRGDTNEQFF. Here the CDR3 DNA reads TGTGCCAGCAGGGGGGACACCAATGAGCAGTTCTTC.

There are a few counts of this clone. The chain carries TRBV6-1 and TRBJ2-7, with D perhaps matching TRBD2 (6 bases). CDR3 length: 15 amino acids. The V and J ends lost 8 bases and 5 bases respectively, with 22 bases between them. Germline V lookup: CDR1 MNHNS, CDR2 SASEGT. Here the CDR3 reads CASSGRLVGLDEQYF. The CDR3 DNA follows: TGTGCCAGCTCCGGTAGACTAGTGGGGCTTGACGAGCAGTACTTC.

A few counts support this clone. This rearrangement joins TRBV4-2 to TRBJ1-4; D is possibly TRBD1 (5 bases). Germline CDR1 is LGHNA and CDR2 is YNFKEQ. Trimming left V 1 base short and J 6 bases short, with 15 bases between. The CDR3 extends over 16 amino acids. The CDR3 loop is CASSQAARQQDEKLFF. CDR3 DNA: TGTGCCAGCAGCCAAGCCGCGAGACAGCAGGATGAAAAACTGTTTTTT.

The rearrangement uses TRBV18 and TRBJ2-1; D gene ambiguous. Germline V gene data show CDR1 as KGHSH and CDR2 as LQKENI. The CDR3 totals 13 residues. Trimming shortened V by 0 bases and J by 8 bases, and 8 bases separated the two germline ends. The CDR3 bases are TGTGCCAGCTCACCACCGGGGATCGATGAGCAGTTCTTC. Residues: CASSPPGIDEQFF.

The chain uses TRBV11-2 and TRBJ1-3, with 7 nucleotides matching TRBD1. The CDR3 is 16 amino acids. Per germline, CDR1 SGHAT and CDR2 FQNNGV. The J segment lost 1 base and the V segment lost 5 bases, leaving 8 bases of the junction unmatched. The CDR3 is CASSTRDRASGNTIYF. CDR3 coding DNA: TGTGCCAGCAGCACCCGTGACAGGGCGTCTGGAAACACCATATATTTT.

Notes on this clone: The same CDR3 is also encoded by other DNA sequences in this sample. The chain uses TRBV5-5 and TRBJ2-2; possible D gene TRBD2, 6 bases. CDR1 SGHKS and CDR2 YYEKEE come from the germline V gene (reference sequence). The CDR3 is 13 amino acids. The V end lost 3 bases, the J end lost 4 bases, and 7 bases lay between the germline ends. CDR3 nucleotides: TGTGCCAGCAGCTCCGGGGGCACCGGGGAGCTGTTTTTT. Protein sequence: CASSSGGTGELFF.

This clone was seen just once. The chain joins TRBV6-5 to TRBJ2-7; the match to TRBD2 covers 7 bases. Trimming cost V 5 bases and J 3 bases; bases outside gene matches: 10. Germline CDR1 MNHEY, CDR2 SVGAGI. The CDR3 spans 15 residues. CDR3 in amino acids: CASSREREPVYEQYF. The DNA of the CDR3 is TGTGCCAGCAGTCGCGAGCGGGAACCAGTCTACGAGCAGTACTTC.

The genes are TRBV6-1 and TRBJ1-2; 7 bases match TRBD1. Germline CDR1 MNHNS, CDR2 SASEGT. The CDR3 loop spans 15 amino acids. V shed 7 bases, J shed 1 base, and the junction held 9 bases outside the gene matches. The chain's CDR3 is CASKSQGNLNYGYTF. CDR3 sequence (DNA): TGTGCCAGCAAATCACAGGGGAACCTTAACTATGGCTACACCTTC.

The chain uses TRBV19 and TRBJ1-1, with D possibly TRBD1 on 6 matching bases. Germline V gives CDR1 LNHDA, CDR2 SQIVND (reference sequence). The CDR3 totals 11 residues. V lost 7 bases, J lost 9 bases, and 12 bases lay in between. This chain's CDR3 is CASTNREKAFF. In DNA form, the CDR3 reads TGTGCCAGTACTAACAGGGAAAAAGCTTTCTTT. Drawing the rest from reference TRBV19 and TRBJ1-1, the complete variable domain is DGGITQSPKYLFRKEGQNVTLSCEQNLNHDAMYWYRQDPGQGLRLIYYSQIVNDFQKGDIAEGYSVSREKKESFPLTVTSAQKNPTAFYLCASTNREKAFFGQGTRLTVV.

J is TRBJ1-1 and V is TRBV27, with D perhaps matching TRBD1 (5 bases). V was clipped by 3 bases and J by 5 bases, with 16 bases between them. This CDR3 contains 15 residues. Looked up from germline, CDR1 is MNHEY and CDR2 is SMNVEV (reference sequence). The CDR3 bases are TGTGCCAGCAGTTTTTTGGGAGATTGGGGGACTGAAGCTTTCTTT. It specifies CASSFLGDWGTEAFF.

This rearrangement joins TRBV5-6 to TRBJ1-5; D might be TRBD1 (5 bases). CDR1 is SGHDT, CDR2 YYEEEE, per germline. Between the trimmed V and J ends, which lost 2 bases and 7 bases, there was a span of 13 bases. The CDR3 length is 14 residues. The CDR3 nucleotides are TGTGCCAGCAGCTTCAGGACGGGGGGACAGCCCCAGCATTTT. This gives the protein CASSFRTGGQPQHF.

This clone has only one observation. The CDR3 protein is CASSQGSTEAFF. The CDR3 nucleotides read TGTGCCAGCAGCCAGGGGTCCACTGAAGCTTTCTTT. The rearrangement uses TRBV7-9 and TRBJ1-1, with D possibly matching TRBD1 (6 bases). The V gene lost 5 bases and the J gene lost 4 bases, with 8 bases spanning the gap. The CDR3 consists of 12 residues. Germline assignment: CDR1 SEHNR and CDR2 FQNEAQ (reference sequence). Drawing the rest from reference TRBV7-9 and TRBJ1-1, the complete variable domain is DTGVSQNPRHKITKRGQNVTFRCDPISEHNRLYWYRQTLGQGPEFLTYFQNEAQLEKSRLLSDRFSAERPKGSFSTLEIQRTEQGDSAMYLCASSQGSTEAFFGQGTRLTVV.

The chain employs TRBV7-9 and TRBJ2-1; 7 nucleotides match TRBD1. Germline CDR1 SEHNR, CDR2 FQNEAQ (reference sequence). There are 15 residues in the CDR3. With V trimmed by 6 bases and J by 7 bases, 12 bases remained unmatched. In DNA form, the CDR3 reads TGTGCCAGCAGTTACAGGGGCCCCACGGGGAATGAGCAGTTCTTC. Amino acid sequence: CASSYRGPTGNEQFF.

This clone was seen only once. The V gene is TRBV5-1, the J gene TRBJ1-4; D is ambiguous. CDR1 and CDR2 from the germline V gene are SGHRS and YFSETQ. CDR3 length equals 14 residues. The V gene lost 2 bases and the J gene lost 8 bases, with 13 bases spanning the gap. CDR3 bases: TGCGCCAGCAGCTTTGGATACTCGGGGGAAAAACTGTTTTTT. Translating it yields CASSFGYSGEKLFF.

The gene calls are TRBV5-1 and TRBJ1-3; TRBD1 matches at 8 bases. The trim removed 4 bases at V and 2 bases at J, leaving 2 bases unmatched. This CDR3 contains 14 residues. Germline CDR1 SGHRS, CDR2 YFSETQ. For the CDR3, the DNA is TGCGCCAGCAGCCAGGGGGCAGCTGGAAACACCATATATTTT. Protein product: CASSQGAAGNTIYF.

V gene TRBV7-3 combines with J gene TRBJ2-5, with 9 bases lining up with TRBD1. The CDR3 length is 15 residues. Looked up from germline, CDR1 is SGHTA and CDR2 is FQGTGA. Unmatched junction bases numbered 3, after V lost 3 bases and J lost 1 base. CDR3 sequence: CASSFRDRVQETQYF. Here the CDR3 DNA reads TGTGCCAGCAGCTTCCGGGACAGGGTCCAAGAGACCCAGTACTTC.